This TCR beta chain was sequenced for a study of T cell responses to AZD1222 COVID-19 vaccine. Findings of the study overall: Baseline testing showed seropositivity in only six AZD1222 recipients.

In germline, CDR1 is SGHDN, CDR2 FVKESK. This CDR3 has 13 residues. The germline V and J ends were trimmed by 4 bases and 2 bases, with 6 bases remaining between them. The method was immunoSEQ multiplex PCR; TCRdb's version includes in-frame clones alone and lacks a portion of them. This table holds about 140,000 clones, 80% to 95% found once. A note on this clone: What it binds is unknown.

Sequences were derived from peripheral blood, sampled 28 days after the second AZD1222 dose. The sequence was obtained from an adult who received the AZD1222 COVID-19 vaccine. The rearrangement joins TRBV14 to TRBJ1-3, with D uncertain. The CDR3: CASSPGTGNTIYF. In nucleotides, the CDR3 is TGTGCCAGCAGCCCAGGAACTGGAAACACCATATATTTT.